This T cell receptor (beta chain) was found in a study of Ad26.COV2.S vaccination and SARS-CoV-2 variants. Study-level findings and limits: Total T cell responses may have been underestimated by the TCR breadth and depth analyses.

Profiled with immunoSEQ multiplex PCR; TCRdb holds only in-frame clones, not every one. Of 350,000 to 500,000 clones listed, 88% are singletons. Of note for this clone: Its antigen is unidentified.

Trimming removed 3 bases from V and 3 bases from J, with 15 bases in between. CDR1 is SQVTM and CDR2 is ANQGSEA in the germline V gene. The length of the CDR3 is 15 residues. Treatment noted: roughly 18 received Ad26.COV2.S at low or high dose, single or two shots; roughly five received placebo; per-sample allocation not given. Samples analyzed were those drawn on day 63 after the first vaccine or placebo injection. Wuhan-strain spike was delivered by a replication-incompetent Ad26 vector. V usage is TRBV29-1 and J usage is TRBJ2-1; D remains ambiguous. The sequences come from peripheral blood, collected in a trial of Ad26.COV2.S vaccine versus placebo. The TCR was taken from a person aged 18-60 years who received the Ad26.COV2.S COVID-19 vaccine or a placebo. CDR3 protein: CSVEGGSTNYNEQFF. Written as DNA, the CDR3 is TGCAGCGTTGAGGGTGGGTCCACGAACTACAATGAGCAGTTCTTC.